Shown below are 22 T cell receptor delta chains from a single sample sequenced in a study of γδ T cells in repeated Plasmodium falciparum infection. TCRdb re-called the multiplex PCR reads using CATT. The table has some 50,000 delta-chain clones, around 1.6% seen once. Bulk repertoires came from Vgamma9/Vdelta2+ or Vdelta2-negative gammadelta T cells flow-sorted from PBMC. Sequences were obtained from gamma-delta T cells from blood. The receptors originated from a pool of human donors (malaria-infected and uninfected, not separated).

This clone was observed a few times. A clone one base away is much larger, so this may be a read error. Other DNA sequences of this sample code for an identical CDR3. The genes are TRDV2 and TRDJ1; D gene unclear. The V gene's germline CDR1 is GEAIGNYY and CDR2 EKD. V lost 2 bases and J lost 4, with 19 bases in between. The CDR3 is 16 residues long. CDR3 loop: CACDNLPAIEDDKLIF. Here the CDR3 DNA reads TGTGCCTGTGACAATCTCCCTGCCATTGAGGACGATAAACTCATCTTT.

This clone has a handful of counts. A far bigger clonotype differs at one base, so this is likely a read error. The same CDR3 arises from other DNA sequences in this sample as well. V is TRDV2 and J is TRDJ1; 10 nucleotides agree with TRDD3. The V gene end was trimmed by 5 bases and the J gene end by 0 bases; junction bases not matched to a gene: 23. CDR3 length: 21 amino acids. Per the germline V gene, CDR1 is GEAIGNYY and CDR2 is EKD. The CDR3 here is CACVRLPEHKGDTGYTDKLIF. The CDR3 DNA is TGTGCCTGTGTGAGGTTGCCGGAACACAAGGGGGATACGGGGTACACCGATAAACTCATCTTT.

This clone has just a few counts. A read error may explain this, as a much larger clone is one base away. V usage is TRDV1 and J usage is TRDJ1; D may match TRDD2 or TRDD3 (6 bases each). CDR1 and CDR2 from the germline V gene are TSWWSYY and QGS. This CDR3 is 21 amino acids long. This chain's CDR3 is CALGVHPTQLCVGVNADKLIF. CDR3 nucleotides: TGTGCTCTTGGGGTCCATCCTACCCAACTGTGTGTGGGGGTCAACGCAGATAAACTAATCTTT.

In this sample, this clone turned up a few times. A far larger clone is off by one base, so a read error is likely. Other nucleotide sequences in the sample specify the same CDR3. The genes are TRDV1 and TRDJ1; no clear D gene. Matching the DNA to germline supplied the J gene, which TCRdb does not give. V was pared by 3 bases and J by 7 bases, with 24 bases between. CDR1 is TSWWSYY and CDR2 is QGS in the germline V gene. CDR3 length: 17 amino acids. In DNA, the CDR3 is TGTGCTCTTGGGGAGATAACTAAGATTCTGTCGAACGGTAAACTCATCTTT. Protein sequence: CALGEITKILSNGKLIF.

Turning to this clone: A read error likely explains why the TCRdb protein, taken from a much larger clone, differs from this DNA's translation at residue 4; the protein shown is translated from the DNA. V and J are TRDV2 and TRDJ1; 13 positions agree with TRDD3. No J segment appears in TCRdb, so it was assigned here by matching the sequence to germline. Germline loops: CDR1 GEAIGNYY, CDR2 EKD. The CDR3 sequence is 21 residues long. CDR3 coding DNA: TGTGCCTGTGGCACCGTTACTGGGGGATACGCCGAGCGGAAGGACACCGATAAACTCATCTTT. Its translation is CACGTVTGGYAERKDTDKLIF.

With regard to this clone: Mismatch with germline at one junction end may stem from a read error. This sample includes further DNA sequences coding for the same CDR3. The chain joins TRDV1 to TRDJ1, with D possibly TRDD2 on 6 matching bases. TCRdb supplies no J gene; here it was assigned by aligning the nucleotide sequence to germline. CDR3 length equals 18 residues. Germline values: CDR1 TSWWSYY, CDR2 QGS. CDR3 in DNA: TGCTCCGCAGGGCCCTTCCCTCCATCGTATGAGGCCACCGATAAACTCATCTTT. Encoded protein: CSAGPFPPSYEATDKLIF.

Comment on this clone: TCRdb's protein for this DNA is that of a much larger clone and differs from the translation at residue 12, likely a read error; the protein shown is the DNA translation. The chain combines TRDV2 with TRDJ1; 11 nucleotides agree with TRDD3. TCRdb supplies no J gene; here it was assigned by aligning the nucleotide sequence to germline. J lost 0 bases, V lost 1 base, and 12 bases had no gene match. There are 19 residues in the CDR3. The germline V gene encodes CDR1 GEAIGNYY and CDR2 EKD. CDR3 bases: TGTGCCTGTGACACGGTTGATGGGGGATACGCGACCAACACCGATAAACTCATCTTT. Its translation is CACDTVDGGYATNTDKLIF.

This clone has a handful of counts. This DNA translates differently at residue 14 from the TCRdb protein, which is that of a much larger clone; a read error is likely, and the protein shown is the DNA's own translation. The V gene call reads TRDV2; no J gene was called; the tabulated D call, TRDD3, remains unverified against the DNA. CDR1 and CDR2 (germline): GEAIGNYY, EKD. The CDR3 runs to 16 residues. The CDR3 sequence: CAFRLRPGYNTDKPIF. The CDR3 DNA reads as TGTGCCTTCCGCCTTCGGCCGGGATACAACACCGATAAACCCATCTTT.

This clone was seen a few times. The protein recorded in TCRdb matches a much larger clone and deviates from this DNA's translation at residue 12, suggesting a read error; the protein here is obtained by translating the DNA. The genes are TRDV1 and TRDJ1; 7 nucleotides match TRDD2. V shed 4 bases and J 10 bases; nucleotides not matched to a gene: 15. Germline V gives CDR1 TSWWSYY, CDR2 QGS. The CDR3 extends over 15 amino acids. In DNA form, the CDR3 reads TGTGCTCTTGGGGCTGCCTTCCTGTTTCAGGGAAGACTCATCTTT. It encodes CALGAAFLFQGRLIF.

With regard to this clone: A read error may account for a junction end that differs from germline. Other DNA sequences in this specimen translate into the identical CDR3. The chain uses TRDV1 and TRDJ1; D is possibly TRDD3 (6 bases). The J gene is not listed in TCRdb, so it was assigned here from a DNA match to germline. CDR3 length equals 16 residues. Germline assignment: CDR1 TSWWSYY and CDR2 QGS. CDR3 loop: CSVGLFGGPSTYKLIF. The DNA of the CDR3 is TGCTCAGTTGGCCTTTTTGGGGGTCCTTCTACTTATAAACTCATCTTT.

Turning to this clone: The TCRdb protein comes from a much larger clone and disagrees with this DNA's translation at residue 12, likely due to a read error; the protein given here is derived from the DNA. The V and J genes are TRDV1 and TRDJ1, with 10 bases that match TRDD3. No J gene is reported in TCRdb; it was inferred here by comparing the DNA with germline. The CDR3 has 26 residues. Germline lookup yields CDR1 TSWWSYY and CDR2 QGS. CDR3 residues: CALGKLIQSKEEYWGMRGSYTDKLIF. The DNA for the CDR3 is TGTGCTCTTGGGAAACTAATCCAGTCCAAAGAGGAGTACTGGGGGATGAGAGGATCGTACACCGATAAACTCATCTTT.

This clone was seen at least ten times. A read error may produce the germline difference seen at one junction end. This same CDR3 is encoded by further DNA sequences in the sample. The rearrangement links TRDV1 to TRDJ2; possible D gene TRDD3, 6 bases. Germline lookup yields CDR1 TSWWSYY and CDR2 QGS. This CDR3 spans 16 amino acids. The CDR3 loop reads CALGGPFWALTAQLFF. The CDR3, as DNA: TGTGCGCTTGGGGGCCCTTTTTGGGCTTTGACAGCACAACTCTTCTTT.

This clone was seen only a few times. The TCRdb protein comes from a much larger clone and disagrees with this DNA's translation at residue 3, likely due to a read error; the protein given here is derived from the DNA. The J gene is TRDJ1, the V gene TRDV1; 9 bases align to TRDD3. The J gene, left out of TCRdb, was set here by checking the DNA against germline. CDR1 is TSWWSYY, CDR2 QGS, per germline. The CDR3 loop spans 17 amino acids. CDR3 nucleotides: TGTGCTCCTGGGGAGCTACGTGCTGGGGGATTAAGATATAAACTCATCTTT. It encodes CAPGELRAGGLRYKLIF.

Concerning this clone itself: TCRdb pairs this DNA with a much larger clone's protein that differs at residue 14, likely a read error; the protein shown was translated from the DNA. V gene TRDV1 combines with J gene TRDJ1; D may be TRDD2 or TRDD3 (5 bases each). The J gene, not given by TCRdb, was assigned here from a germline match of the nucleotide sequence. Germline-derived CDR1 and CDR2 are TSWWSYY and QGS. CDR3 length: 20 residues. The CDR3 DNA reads TGTGCTCTTGGGGGACCCAAAGGCTCTTCCCCCTTAACTGGCACCGATGAACTCATCTTT. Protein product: CALGGPKGSSPLTGTDELIF.

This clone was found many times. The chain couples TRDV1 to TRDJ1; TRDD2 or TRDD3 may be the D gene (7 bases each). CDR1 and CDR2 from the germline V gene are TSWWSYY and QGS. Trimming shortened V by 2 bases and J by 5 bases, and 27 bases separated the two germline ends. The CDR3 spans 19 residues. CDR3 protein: CALGEKLLPSTGAPDKLIF. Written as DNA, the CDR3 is TGTGCTCTTGGGGAAAAACTTCTTCCTAGTACTGGGGCCCCAGATAAACTCATCTTT.

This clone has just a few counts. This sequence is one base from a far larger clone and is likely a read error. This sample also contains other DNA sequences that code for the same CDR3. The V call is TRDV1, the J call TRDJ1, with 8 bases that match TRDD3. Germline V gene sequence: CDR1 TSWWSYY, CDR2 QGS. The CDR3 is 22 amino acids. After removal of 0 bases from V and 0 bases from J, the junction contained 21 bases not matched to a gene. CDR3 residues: CALGELGSSRTGGYVDTDKLIF. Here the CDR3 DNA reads TGTGCTCTTGGGGAACTGGGATCAAGTCGTACTGGGGGGTACGTCGACACCGATAAACTCATCTTT.

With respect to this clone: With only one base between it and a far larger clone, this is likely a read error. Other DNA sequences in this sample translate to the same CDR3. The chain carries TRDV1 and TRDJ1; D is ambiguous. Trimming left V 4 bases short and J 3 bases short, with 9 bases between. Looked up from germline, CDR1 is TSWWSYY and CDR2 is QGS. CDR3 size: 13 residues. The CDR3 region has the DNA TGTGCTCTTGGGGTGACCGAAGCCGATAAACTCATCTTT. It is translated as CALGVTEADKLIF.

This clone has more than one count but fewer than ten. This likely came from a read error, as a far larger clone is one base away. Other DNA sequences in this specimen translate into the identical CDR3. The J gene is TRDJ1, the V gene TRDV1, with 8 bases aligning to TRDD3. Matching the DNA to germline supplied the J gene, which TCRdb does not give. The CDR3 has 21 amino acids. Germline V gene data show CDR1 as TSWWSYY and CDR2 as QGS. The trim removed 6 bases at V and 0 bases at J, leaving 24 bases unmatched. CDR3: CALGFRPSFITGGFDTDKLIF. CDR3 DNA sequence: TGTGCTCTTGGATTCAGGCCTTCTTTCATTACTGGGGGGTTCGACACCGATAAACTCATCTTT.

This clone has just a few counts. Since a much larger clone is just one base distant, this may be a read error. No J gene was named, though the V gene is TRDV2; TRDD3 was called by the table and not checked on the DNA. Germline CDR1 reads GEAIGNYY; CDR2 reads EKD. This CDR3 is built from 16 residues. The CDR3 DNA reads TGTGCCTGTGATGACATTACTGGGGGAAACACCGATAAGCTCATCTTT. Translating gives CACDDITGGNTDKLIF.

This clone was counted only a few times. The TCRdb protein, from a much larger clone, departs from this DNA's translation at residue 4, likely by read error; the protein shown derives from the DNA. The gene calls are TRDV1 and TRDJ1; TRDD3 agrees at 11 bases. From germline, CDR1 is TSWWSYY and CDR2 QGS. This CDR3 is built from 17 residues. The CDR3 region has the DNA TGTGCTCTTGAGGAAGGAGTGGGGGATACGAATTCGTATAAACTCATCTTT. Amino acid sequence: CALEEGVGDTNSYKLIF.

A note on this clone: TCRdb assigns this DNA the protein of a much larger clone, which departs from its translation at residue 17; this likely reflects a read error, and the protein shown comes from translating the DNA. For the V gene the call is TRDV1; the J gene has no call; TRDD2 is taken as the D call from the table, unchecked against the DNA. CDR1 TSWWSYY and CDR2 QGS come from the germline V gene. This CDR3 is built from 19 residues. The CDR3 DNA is TGTGCTCTTGGGGAACTCGCCTTCCTACCGCGGCCTCGCACCGATAAACCCATCTTT. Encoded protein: CALGELAFLPRPRTDKPIF.

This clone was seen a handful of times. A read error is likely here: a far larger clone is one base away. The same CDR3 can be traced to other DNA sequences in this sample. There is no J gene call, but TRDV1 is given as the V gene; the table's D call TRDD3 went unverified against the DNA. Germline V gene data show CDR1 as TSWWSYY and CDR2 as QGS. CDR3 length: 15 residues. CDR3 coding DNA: TGTGCTCTTGGGGAAGCGGGGGTTAGCACCGATAAACTCATCTTC. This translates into CALGEAGVSTDKLIF.